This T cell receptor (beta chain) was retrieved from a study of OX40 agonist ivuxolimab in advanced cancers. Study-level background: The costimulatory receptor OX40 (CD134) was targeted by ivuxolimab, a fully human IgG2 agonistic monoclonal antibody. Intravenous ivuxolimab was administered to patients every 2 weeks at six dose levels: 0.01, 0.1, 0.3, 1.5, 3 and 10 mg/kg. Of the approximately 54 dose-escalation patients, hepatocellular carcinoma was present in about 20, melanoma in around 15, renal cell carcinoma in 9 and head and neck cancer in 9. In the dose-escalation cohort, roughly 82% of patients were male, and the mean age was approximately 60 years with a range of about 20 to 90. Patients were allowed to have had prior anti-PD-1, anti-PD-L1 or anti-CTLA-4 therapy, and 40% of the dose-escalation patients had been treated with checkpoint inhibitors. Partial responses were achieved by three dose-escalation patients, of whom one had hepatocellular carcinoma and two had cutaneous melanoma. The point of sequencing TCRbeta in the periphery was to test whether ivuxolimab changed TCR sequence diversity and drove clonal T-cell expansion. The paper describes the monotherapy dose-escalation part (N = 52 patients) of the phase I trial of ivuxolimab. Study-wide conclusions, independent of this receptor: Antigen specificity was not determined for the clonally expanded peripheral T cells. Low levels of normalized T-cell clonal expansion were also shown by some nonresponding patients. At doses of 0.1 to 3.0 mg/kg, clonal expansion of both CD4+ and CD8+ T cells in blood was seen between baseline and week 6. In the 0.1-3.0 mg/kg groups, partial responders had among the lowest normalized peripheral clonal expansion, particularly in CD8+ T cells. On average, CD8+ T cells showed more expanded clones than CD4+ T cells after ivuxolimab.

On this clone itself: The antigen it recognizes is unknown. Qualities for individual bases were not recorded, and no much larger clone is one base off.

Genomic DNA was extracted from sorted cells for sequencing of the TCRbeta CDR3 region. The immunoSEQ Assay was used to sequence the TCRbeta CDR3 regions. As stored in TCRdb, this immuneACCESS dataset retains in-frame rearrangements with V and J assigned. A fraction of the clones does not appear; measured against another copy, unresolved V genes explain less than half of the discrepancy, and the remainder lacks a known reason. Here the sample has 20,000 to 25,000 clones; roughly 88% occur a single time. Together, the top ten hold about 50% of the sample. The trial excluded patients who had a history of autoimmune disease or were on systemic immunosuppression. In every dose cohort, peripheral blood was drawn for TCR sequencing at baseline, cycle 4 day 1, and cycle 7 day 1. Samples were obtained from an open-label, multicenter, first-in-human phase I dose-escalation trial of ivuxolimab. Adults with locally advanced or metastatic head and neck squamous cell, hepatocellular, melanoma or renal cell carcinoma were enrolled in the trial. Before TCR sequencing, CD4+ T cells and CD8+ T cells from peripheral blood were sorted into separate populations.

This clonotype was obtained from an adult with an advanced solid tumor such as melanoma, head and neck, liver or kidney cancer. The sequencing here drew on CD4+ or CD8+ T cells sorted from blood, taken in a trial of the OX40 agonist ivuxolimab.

The CDR3 region: CASSLGRSYYEQYF. The DNA sequence is TGTGCCAGCAGCCTAGGGAGGTCGTACTACGAGCAGTACTTC. Rearrangement joined TRBV11-2 to TRBJ2-7, with TRBD2 as a weak D call on 6 bases. CDR1 and CDR2 were assigned from the germline V gene as SGHAT and FQNNGV. V loses 5 bases of germline sequence and J loses 3 bases, and the interval between the two ends is 14 bases. Taken from cysteine to phenylalanine, the CDR3 has 14 residues. Left in the record is the CDR3 DNA by itself, 42 bases read in frame from the first base.